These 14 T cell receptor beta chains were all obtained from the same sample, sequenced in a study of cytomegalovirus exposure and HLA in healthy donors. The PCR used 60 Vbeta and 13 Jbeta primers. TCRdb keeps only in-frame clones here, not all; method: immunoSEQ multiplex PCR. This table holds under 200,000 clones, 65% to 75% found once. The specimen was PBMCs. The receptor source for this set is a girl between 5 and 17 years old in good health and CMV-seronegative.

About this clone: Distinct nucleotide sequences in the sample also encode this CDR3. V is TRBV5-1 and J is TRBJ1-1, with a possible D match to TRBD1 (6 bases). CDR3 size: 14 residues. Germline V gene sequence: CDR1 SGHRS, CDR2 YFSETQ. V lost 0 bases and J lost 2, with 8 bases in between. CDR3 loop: CASSLGTANTEAFF. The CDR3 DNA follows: TGCGCCAGCAGCTTGGGGACAGCTAACACTGAAGCTTTCTTT.

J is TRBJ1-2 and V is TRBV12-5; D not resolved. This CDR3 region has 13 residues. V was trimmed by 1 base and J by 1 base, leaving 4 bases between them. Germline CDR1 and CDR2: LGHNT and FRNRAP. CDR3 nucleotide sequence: TGTGCTAGTGGTTTGGACATTAACTATGGCTACACCTTC. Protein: CASGLDINYGYTF.

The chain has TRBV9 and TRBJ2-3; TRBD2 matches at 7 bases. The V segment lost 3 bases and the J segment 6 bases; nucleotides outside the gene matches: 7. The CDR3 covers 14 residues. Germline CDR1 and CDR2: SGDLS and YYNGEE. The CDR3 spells CASSAGGLADTQYF. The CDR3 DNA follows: TGTGCCAGCAGCGCGGGGGGTTTAGCGGATACGCAGTATTTT.

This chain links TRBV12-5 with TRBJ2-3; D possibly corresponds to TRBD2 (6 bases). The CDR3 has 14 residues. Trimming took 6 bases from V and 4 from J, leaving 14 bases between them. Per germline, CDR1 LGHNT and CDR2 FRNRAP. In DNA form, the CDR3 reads TGTGCTAGTGGCCCCGGGGGACGTGCAGATACGCAGTATTTT. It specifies CASGPGGRADTQYF.

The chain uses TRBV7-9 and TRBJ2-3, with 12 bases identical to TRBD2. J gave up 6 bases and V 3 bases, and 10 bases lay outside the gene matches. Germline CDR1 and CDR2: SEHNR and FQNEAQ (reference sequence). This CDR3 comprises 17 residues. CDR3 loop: CASSFPLAGGPVDTQYF. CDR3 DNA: TGTGCCAGCAGCTTCCCTCTAGCGGGGGGGCCCGTGGATACGCAGTATTTT.

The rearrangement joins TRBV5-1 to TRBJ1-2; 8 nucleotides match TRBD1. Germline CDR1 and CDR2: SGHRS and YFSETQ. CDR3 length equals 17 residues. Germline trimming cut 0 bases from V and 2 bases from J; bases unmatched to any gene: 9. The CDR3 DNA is TGCGCCAGCAGCTTGGGCCACCTCCGGGACAGGAACTATGGCTACACCTTC. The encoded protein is CASSLGHLRDRNYGYTF.

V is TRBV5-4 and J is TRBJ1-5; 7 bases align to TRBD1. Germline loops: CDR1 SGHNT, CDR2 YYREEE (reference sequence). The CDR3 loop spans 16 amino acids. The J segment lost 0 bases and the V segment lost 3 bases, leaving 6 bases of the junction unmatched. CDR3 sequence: CASSSGGPYSNQPQHF. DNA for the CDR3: TGTGCCAGCAGCTCAGGGGGACCCTATAGCAATCAGCCCCAGCATTTT.

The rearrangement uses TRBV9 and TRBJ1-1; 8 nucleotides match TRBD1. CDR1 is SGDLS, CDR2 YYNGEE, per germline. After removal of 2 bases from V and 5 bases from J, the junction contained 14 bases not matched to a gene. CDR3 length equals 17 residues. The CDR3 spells CASSVFAGGNGKTEAFF. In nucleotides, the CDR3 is TGTGCCAGCAGCGTTTTCGCAGGGGGCAATGGTAAGACTGAAGCTTTCTTT.

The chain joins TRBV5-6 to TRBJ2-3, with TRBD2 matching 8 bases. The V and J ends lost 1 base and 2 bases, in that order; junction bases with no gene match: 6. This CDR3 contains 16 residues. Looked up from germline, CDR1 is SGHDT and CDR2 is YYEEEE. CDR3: CASSLTAGEYTDTQYF. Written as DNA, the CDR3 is TGTGCCAGCAGCTTGACAGCGGGGGAGTACACAGATACGCAGTATTTT.

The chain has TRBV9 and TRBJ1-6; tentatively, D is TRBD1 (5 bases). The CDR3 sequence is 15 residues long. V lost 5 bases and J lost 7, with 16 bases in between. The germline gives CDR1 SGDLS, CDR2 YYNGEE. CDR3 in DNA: TGTGCCAGCAGTAGGGGAACGAGTGGCAATTCACCCCTCCACTTT. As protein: CASSRGTSGNSPLHF.

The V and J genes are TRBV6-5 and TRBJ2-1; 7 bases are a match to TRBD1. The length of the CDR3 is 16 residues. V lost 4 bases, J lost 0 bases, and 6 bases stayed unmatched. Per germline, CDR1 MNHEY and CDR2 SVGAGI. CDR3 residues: CASSSHRGSSYNEQFF. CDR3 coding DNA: TGTGCCAGCAGTTCTCACAGGGGCAGCTCCTACAATGAGCAGTTCTTC.

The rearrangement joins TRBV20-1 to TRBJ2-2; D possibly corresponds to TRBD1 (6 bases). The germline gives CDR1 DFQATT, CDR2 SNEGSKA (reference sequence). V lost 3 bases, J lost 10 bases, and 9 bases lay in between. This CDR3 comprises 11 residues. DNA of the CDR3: TGCAGTGCTAGCAACAGGGAGGAGCTGTTTTTT. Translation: CSASNREELFF.

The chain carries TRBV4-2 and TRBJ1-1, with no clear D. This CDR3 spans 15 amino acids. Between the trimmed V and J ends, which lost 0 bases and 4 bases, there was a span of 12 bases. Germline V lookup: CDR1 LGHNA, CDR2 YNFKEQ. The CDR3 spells CASSQDGRVSTEAFF. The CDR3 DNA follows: TGTGCCAGCAGCCAAGATGGGAGGGTTAGCACTGAAGCTTTCTTT.

The CDR3 spells CASSLPRGREDHEQYF. The CDR3 coding sequence is TGTGCCAGCAGCCTCCCCCGTGGCAGGGAGGATCACGAGCAGTACTTC. The rearrangement links TRBV7-9 to TRBJ2-7, with D possibly being TRBD2 (6 bases). Per the germline V gene, CDR1 is SEHNR and CDR2 is FQNEAQ (reference sequence). The CDR3 covers 16 residues. Trimming took 5 bases from V and 5 from J, leaving 22 bases between them.